This entry is about one TCR beta chain. Its cognate antigen is unknown. This sample was taken from a study of T-cell memory formation after mild COVID-19. This CDR3 has 16 residues. With V trimmed by 6 bases and J by 3 bases, 7 bases remained unmatched. Study conclusions and caveats: Among clones peaking at day 37 in the second wave, SARS-CoV-2 specificity remained unconfirmed.

A single record per CDR3 protein comes from TCRdb applying MiXCR to the 5' RACE reads. The data contain tens of thousands of distinct CDR3 sequences, 14% of them singletons. The sample was PBMCs or a T cell subset sorted from them (not recorded which). This sequence originates from an adult woman who had mild COVID-19 (a few samples of this study predate the infection). Cell type and time point are not known. This chain links TRBV12-3 or TRBV12-4 with TRBJ2-1; 11 bases agree with TRBD2. The CDR3 protein is CASRPPTSGVYNEQFF. CDR3 sequence (DNA): TGTGCCAGCAGGCCGCCGACTAGCGGGGTCTACAATGAGCAGTTCTTC.